This is a list of T cell receptor beta chains from one sample in a study of T-cell memory formation after mild COVID-19. TCRdb reprocessed the 5' RACE reads via MiXCR and lists one record per CDR3 protein. The data hold just over 400,000 distinct CDR3 sequences, with about a quarter observed a single time. Sequencing input: PBMCs or a T cell subset sorted from them (not recorded which). Receptors originate from an adult woman who had mild COVID-19 (a few samples of this study predate the infection). Cell type and time point are not known. CDR3s include the opening cysteine and the closing phenylalanine or tryptophan. The order of the fields is CDR3 protein, J gene, CDR3 length, V gene.

CASSQGSVSAETQYF	TRBJ2-5	15	TRBV4-1
CAWSARQVGTEAFF	TRBJ1-1	14	TRBV30
CASSDRAGNTIYF	TRBJ1-3	13	TRBV6-1
CAWSGGAVNTEAFF	TRBJ1-1	14	TRBV30
CASSLDWQNYNSPLHF	TRBJ1-6	16	TRBV5-5
CASSPDGGETQYF	TRBJ2-5	13	TRBV6-9
CASNSLDRSNEQFF	TRBJ2-1	14	TRBV5-1
CASSRLDPGETQYF	TRBJ2-5	14	TRBV7-9
CASSLARLAGGYNEQFF	TRBJ2-1	17	TRBV7-3
CASSAYSYEQYF	TRBJ2-7	12	TRBV7-6
CATSVQGYGYTF	TRBJ1-2	12	TRBV24-1
CASSLARTEQYF	TRBJ2-7	12	TRBV7-2
CASSLESSGTPWEQYF	TRBJ2-7	16	TRBV7-9
CAWSRQNTEAFF	TRBJ1-1	12	TRBV30
CASSPSAGQEQFF	TRBJ2-1	13	TRBV19
CASSPRDRVPYEQYF	TRBJ2-7	15	TRBV12-3/TRBV12-4
CASSPLGTGDSYEQYF	TRBJ2-7	16	TRBV2
CASSGRQGGGGYTF	TRBJ1-2	14	TRBV7-9
CATSEGHGSYGYTF	TRBJ1-2	14	TRBV24-1
CAVAGGTGELFF	TRBJ2-2	12	TRBV7-7
CASRGEWETQYF	TRBJ2-5	12	TRBV4-2
CSAPGTGTTTEAFF	TRBJ1-1	14	TRBV29-1
CASSDDEGWETQYF	TRBJ2-5	14	TRBV2
CASSQVTWDGPEQFF	TRBJ2-1	15	TRBV4-1
CASSQELPGIHGYTF	TRBJ1-2	15	TRBV4-3
CASSLDGVGEQYF	TRBJ2-7	13	TRBV7-8
CASGLLTEQYF	TRBJ2-7	11	TRBV12-5
CATSAGGTYGYTF	TRBJ1-2	13	TRBV24-1
CASSPPWNTEAFF	TRBJ1-1	13	TRBV12-3/TRBV12-4
CASSVTSGLENEQFF	TRBJ2-1	15	TRBV9
CASIRDRGRSTDTQYF	TRBJ2-3	16	TRBV7-2
CASSISSSGPRYEQFF	TRBJ2-1	16	TRBV7-9
CASSLDGLTDTQYF	TRBJ2-3	14	TRBV5-1
CASSPSGPNQPQHF	TRBJ1-5	14	TRBV18
CASSQTGQGQPQHF	TRBJ1-5	14	TRBV25-1
CASNTGGYEQYF	TRBJ2-7	12	TRBV12-3/TRBV12-4
CASTLGGKTGQNQPQHF	TRBJ1-5	17	TRBV27
CSVPRPDYGYTF	TRBJ1-2	12	TRBV29-1
CSARDETQYF	TRBJ2-5	10	TRBV20-1
CASIQGALGTDTQYF	TRBJ2-3	15	TRBV7-9
CASSRGATTNEKLFF	TRBJ1-4	15	TRBV7-2
CASSQRSTGDTQYF	TRBJ2-3	14	TRBV4-1
CASRVTGSGLYF	TRBJ2-7	12	TRBV3-1
CASSLVAGLAGRSTDTQYF	TRBJ2-3	19	TRBV7-2
CASSPRGRDYEQYF	TRBJ2-7	14	TRBV5-1
CASIRDRARTGEQYF	TRBJ2-7	15	TRBV7-8
CASSWTGTPGTQYF	TRBJ2-5	14	TRBV5-5
CATSRGTGSSGANVLTF	TRBJ2-6	17	TRBV15
CASSQEHVHGELFF	TRBJ2-2	14	TRBV3-1
CASSYRGVPGNEQFF	TRBJ2-1	15	TRBV6-2/TRBV6-3
CASSSTGGLSYGYTF	TRBJ1-2	15	TRBV7-9
CASKPTSSYNEQFF	TRBJ2-1	14	TRBV6-2/TRBV6-3
CASSLTRSGTEAFF	TRBJ1-1	14	TRBV11-3
CAWSAWNTGELFF	TRBJ2-2	13	TRBV30
CASSYGTSGSYEQYF	TRBJ2-7	15	TRBV6-2/TRBV6-3